This T cell receptor (beta chain) emerged from a study of high-grade serous ovarian cancer treatment subgroups. Assay used: immunoSEQ multiplex PCR; TCRdb lists only in-frame clones, some missing. The sample shows around 3,200 clones, over 55% of them seen only once. Study-wide results and limits: Clonal relatedness tracked neoantigen level, and by trend copy number and mutation load.

Tumor samples were taken before definitive surgery or chemotherapy. In regard to this clone: Its antigen is undetermined.

The source of this sequence is a human donor with high-grade serous ovarian cancer. Sequenced material: tumor tissue.

The CDR3 DNA is TGTGCCAGCAGTTCGGACGCCATGAACACTGAAGCTTTCTTT. Its protein product is CASSSDAMNTEAFF. The chain combines TRBV27 with TRBJ1-1, with no clear D. The CDR3 is made up of 14 amino acids. Trimming removed 4 bases from V and 0 bases from J, with 9 bases in between. Per germline, CDR1 MNHEY and CDR2 SMNVEV (reference sequence).